Sequencing of this T cell receptor (beta chain) was carried out in a study of T cell clonality in common variable immunodeficiency. Overall study findings and caveats: Reportedly, TCR beta sequences from common variable immunodeficiency showed fewer deletions and N-nucleotide insertions. Compared with controls, CVID subjects had fewer shared TCRbeta clones.

CVID meant reduced serum IgG, IgA and/or IgM plus specific antibody deficiency. CVID subjects were neither ill nor on immunomodulatory or immunosuppressive medication at sampling. Equal genomic DNA amounts from CVID and control samples were sequenced. Produced via immunoSEQ multiplex PCR; TCRdb's table is partial and in-frame only. Altogether roughly 33,000 clones were found in the sample, and no singletons occur. V shed 2 bases and J 4 bases; nucleotides not matched to a gene: 9. This CDR3 region has 16 residues. The germline gives CDR1 KGHSH, CDR2 LQKENI. This clone turned up a few times. The antigen is not known. The read ends 3 residues before the CDR3 terminus; that terminus is restored from the germline J gene.

The gene calls are TRBV18 and TRBJ2-7, with 9 bases identical to TRBD1. Sequencing used peripheral blood mononuclear cells. The clonotype originates from a human donor with common variable immunodeficiency. CDR3 bases read: TGTGCCAGCTCACCAGACTGGGACAGGGCATGGTACGAG. Translation gives CASSPDWDRAWYE. The whole CDR3 is CASSPDWDRAWYEQYF.